A selection of T cell receptor beta chains follows, all from one sample in a study of blood T cell repertoires in COVID-19. Measured with immunoSEQ multiplex PCR; TCRdb has only the in-frame clones, and not every one. Of over 150,000 clones in the sample, roughly 84% were seen once. Source material: peripheral blood. All receptors come from a woman aged 55 to 70 with COVID-19, enrolled during active disease. Both conserved end residues are part of each CDR3.

>TRBV6-1|TRBJ1-2|16
CASSGGPGQGLNGYTF
>TRBV27|TRBJ2-2|13
CASEGQSTGELFF
>TRBV6-5|TRBJ2-1|16
CASSFSGGPSYNEQFF
>TRBV3-1/TRBV3-2|TRBJ1-1|17
CASSQDKRQLKNTEAFF
>TRBV11-2|TRBJ1-2|14
CASSLALNRDGYTF
>TRBV4-1|TRBJ2-1|16
CASSQERGGPPNEQFF
>TRBV6-1|TRBJ2-1|13
CASSDRTGHEQFF
>TRBV20-1|TRBJ1-2|11
CSARTDYGYTF
>TRBV19|TRBJ2-5|15
CASRSLAGGRETQYF
>TRBV18|TRBJ1-4|15
CASSPPGQKNEKLFF
>TRBV19|TRBJ2-5|14
CASSPSLAQETQYF
>TRBV5-1|TRBJ2-3|16
CASSLEQRGDTDTQYF
>TRBV7-3|TRBJ2-1|16
CASSFTGSGRNNEQFF
>TRBV14|TRBJ2-7|14
CASRHSGRSYEQYF
>TRBV29-1|TRBJ2-1|11
CSVAVLNEQFF
>TRBV7-3|TRBJ2-7|14
CASSQDSSSYEQYF
>TRBV5-4|TRBJ1-1|15
CASSFRDRDTGGAFF
>TRBV29-1|TRBJ2-5|16
CSVGRIRRGPEETQYF
>TRBV29-1|TRBJ2-1|13
CSVDRFPNNEQFF
>TRBV18|TRBJ2-2|15
CASSPRQGDTGELFF
>TRBV11-3|TRBJ1-2|13
CASSSRTGDGYTF
>TRBV27|TRBJ2-6|16
CASSYLTGTGANVLTF
>TRBV7-9|TRBJ1-3|16
CASSLRGTGTGNTIYF
>TRBV19|TRBJ2-1|15
CASSMGTGGNGEQFF
>TRBV14|TRBJ1-1|15
CASSQGQGRNTEAFF
>TRBV6-6|TRBJ1-5|15
CASSYSSRAIEPQHF
>TRBV5-5|TRBJ1-4|18
CASSMRPTGGPYNEKLFF
>TRBV9|TRBJ2-3|17
CASSVHLGAGVADTQYF
>TRBV5-5|TRBJ2-3|16
CASSPGRGYSTDTQYF
>TRBV7-9|TRBJ2-2|17
CASSLATGGLLTGELFF
>TRBV7-8|TRBJ2-7|14
CASSLSMARREQYF
>TRBV9|TRBJ2-7|15
CASSVDDGSGYEQYF
>TRBV25-1|TRBJ2-5|16
CASSERGAGVQETQYF
>TRBV7-3|TRBJ2-6|18
CASSLWGTGSSGANVLTF
>TRBV2|TRBJ2-3|13
CASVAERADTQYF
>TRBV6-5|TRBJ1-2|14
CATQRDRSFYGYTF
>TRBV18|TRBJ2-3|13
CASSPARTDTQYF
>TRBV9|TRBJ2-7|14
CASSVEAGAYEQYF
>TRBV19|TRBJ1-1|14
CASRRGQSHTEAFF
>TRBV27|TRBJ1-1|14
CASSRTGLRAEAFF
>TRBV7-2|TRBJ1-4|17
CASSRLDLGATNEKLFF
>TRBV7-9|TRBJ1-1|14
CASSLRGGTPEAFF